The present T cell receptor (beta chain) was sequenced within a study of blood T cell repertoires in COVID-19. Across the study: PBMCs, B-cell-depleted T cells, or T cells were the source of the cDNA or gDNA that made up the material.

Per the original data handling: Amplification from reference gene primers served as the basis for estimated nucleated cell counts. Some clones are missing from TCRdb's copy, which holds only in-frame ones; the method was immunoSEQ multiplex PCR. The V and J calls and clone size were taken over from that table, and D and trimming were inferred from the DNA. There are fewer than 700,000 clones in the sample; 85% to 90% occur only once, and roughly 8% lies in the top ten. CDR1 SGDLS and CDR2 YYNGEE come from the germline V gene. V lost 1 base, J lost 0 bases, and 7 bases stayed unmatched. This CDR3 is built from 16 residues. A Seattle source enrolled patients during active infection and followed them longitudinally.

The specimen was peripheral blood. V is TRBV9 and J is TRBJ2-7, with 7 bases aligning to TRBD1. The sequence derives from a woman between 45 and 60 years old with COVID-19, enrolled during active disease. The CDR3 loop reads CASSVHFQGDSYEQYF. The CDR3 DNA is TGTGCCAGCAGCGTACATTTCCAGGGGGACTCCTACGAGCAGTACTTC.